These 27 T cell receptor beta chains share one sample of origin, sequenced in a study of blood T cell repertoires in COVID-19. The repertoire was sequenced with immunoSEQ multiplex PCR; TCRdb's copy has only in-frame clones and lacks some. This sample carries roughly 250,000 clones, 70% to 90% of them seen once, and the ten largest clones take approximately 4%. Sequenced input: PBMCs or T cells enriched from blood (not recorded which). These receptors all stem from a woman between 25 and 40 years old who had recovered from COVID-19.

The chain combines TRBV10-3 with TRBJ2-5, with 8 bases aligning to TRBD1. The CDR3 totals 15 residues. V shed 3 bases, J shed 2 bases, and the junction held 5 bases outside the gene matches. Germline V gives CDR1 ENHRY, CDR2 SYGVKD. DNA of the CDR3: TGTGCCATCAGTGAACCGGGGACAGGACAAGAGACCCAGTACTTC. The encoded protein is CAISEPGTGQETQYF.

The V call is TRBV27, the J call TRBJ1-6; 8 positions match TRBD1. Germline CDR1 reads MNHEY; CDR2 reads SMNVEV (reference sequence). V gave up 2 bases and J gave up 7 bases; unmatched junction bases: 7. The CDR3 covers 16 residues. Here the CDR3 DNA reads TGTGCCAGCAGTTTAGGGCCACAGGGGGTAAATTCACCCCTCCACTTT. Translating it yields CASSLGPQGVNSPLHF.

CDR3 loop: CASSDQMQYF. The CDR3 coding sequence is TGCGCCAGCAGTGACCAGATGCAGTACTTC. J is TRBJ2-7 and V is TRBV10-2; D gene unclear. This CDR3 spans 10 amino acids. The germline gives CDR1 WSHSY, CDR2 SAAADI. V shed 3 bases and J shed 9 bases, with 6 bases lying between them.

The gene calls are TRBV5-1 and TRBJ1-6; 9 bases are a match to TRBD1. V lost 4 bases, J lost 7 bases, and 6 bases stayed unmatched. The CDR3 spans 15 residues. Per germline, CDR1 SGHRS and CDR2 YFSETQ. The CDR3 DNA reads TGCGCCAGCAGCGCACTGACAGGGGGGAATTCACCCCTCCACTTT. Residues: CASSALTGGNSPLHF.

This clone has just a few counts. The rearrangement joins TRBV5-1 to TRBJ1-1; 8 nucleotides agree with TRBD1. CDR1 is SGHRS and CDR2 is YFSETQ in the germline V gene. The CDR3 covers 14 residues. V gave up 2 bases and J gave up 5 bases; unmatched junction bases: 5. This chain's CDR3 is CASSFDRGRTEAFF. CDR3 nucleotides: TGCGCCAGCAGCTTTGACAGGGGACGGACTGAAGCTTTCTTT. Drawing the rest from reference TRBV5-1 and TRBJ1-1, the complete variable domain is KAGVTQTPRYLIKTRGQQVTLSCSPISGHRSVSWYQQTPGQGLQFLFEYFSETQRNKGNFPGRFSGRQFSNSRSEMNVSTLELGDSALYLCASSFDRGRTEAFFGQGTRLTVV.

The rearrangement uses TRBV13 and TRBJ2-2; 10 bases are a match to TRBD2. CDR3 size: 17 residues. Trimming took 2 bases from V and 1 from J; bases not matched to a gene: 4. CDR1 is PRHDT and CDR2 is FYEKMQ in the germline V gene (reference sequence). CDR3 loop: CASSLLSGGKNTGELFF. CDR3 nucleotides: TGTGCCAGCAGCTTACTTAGCGGGGGGAAGAACACCGGGGAGCTGTTTTTT.

This rearrangement joins TRBV5-4 to TRBJ1-2; TRBD1 agrees at 9 bases. Germline loops: CDR1 SGHNT, CDR2 YYREEE (reference sequence). Trimming at V came to 4 bases and at J to 6 bases, leaving 7 bases not matched to a gene. There are 14 residues in the CDR3. CDR3 amino acids: CASSGGTGPDGYTF. CDR3 coding DNA: TGTGCCAGCAGCGGCGGGACAGGGCCGGATGGCTACACCTTC.

The J gene is TRBJ1-5, the V gene TRBV19; 7 positions agree with TRBD1. After removal of 10 bases from V and 3 bases from J, the junction contained 9 bases not matched to a gene. CDR3 length: 14 amino acids. The V gene's germline CDR1 is LNHDA and CDR2 SQIVND (reference sequence). The CDR3 coding sequence is TGTGCCACCCGAAGGACAGGCGTCAATCAGCCCCAGCATTTT. It is translated as CATRRTGVNQPQHF.

The V and J genes are TRBV10-3 and TRBJ2-2; possible D gene TRBD1, 5 bases. Trimming took 11 bases from V and 0 from J, leaving 19 bases between them. Germline V gene sequence: CDR1 ENHRY, CDR2 SYGVKD. The CDR3 runs to 16 residues. The CDR3 DNA sequence: TGTGCCTCCTACCCGTTGACAGCCTCGAACACCGGGGAGCTGTTTTTT. Translated: CASYPLTASNTGELFF.

The J gene is TRBJ2-1, the V gene TRBV2, with 10 bases lining up with TRBD2. Trimming cost V 3 bases and J 2 bases; bases outside gene matches: 13. This CDR3 comprises 19 residues. CDR1 and CDR2 from the germline V gene are SNHLY and FYNNEI. The CDR3 DNA sequence: TGTGCCAGCAGTGACTCTGGGACTAGCGTCAGTCGTCCCTACAATGAGCAGTTCTTC. It codes for CASSDSGTSVSRPYNEQFF.

This rearrangement joins TRBV28 to TRBJ2-3, with a weak D call TRBD2 (5 bases). This CDR3 contains 15 residues. V dropped 3 bases and J dropped 0 bases, with 10 bases sitting between them. Per the germline V gene, CDR1 is MDHEN and CDR2 is SYDVKM. CDR3 region: CASSLEAASTDTQYF. CDR3 DNA sequence: TGTGCCAGCAGTTTGGAAGCGGCTAGCACAGATACGCAGTATTTT.

This clone was recorded a few times. The CDR3 spells CASSQEGGGPREKLFF. CDR3 DNA: TGTGCCAGCAGCCAAGAGGGCGGGGGGCCACGAGAAAAACTGTTTTTT. The chain links TRBV4-2 to TRBJ1-4; D is possibly TRBD1 (6 bases). Trimming pared 0 bases from V and 8 bases from J, leaving 16 bases between. CDR1 and CDR2 from the germline V gene are LGHNA and YNFKEQ. The CDR3 is made up of 16 amino acids.

The chain couples TRBV5-1 to TRBJ2-1; D is possibly TRBD2 (6 bases). The V and J ends lost 2 bases and 10 bases respectively, with 19 bases between them. The CDR3 contains 15 residues. Germline V gene data show CDR1 as SGHRS and CDR2 as YFSETQ. In DNA form, the CDR3 reads TGCGCCAGCAGCTTAATACTCGGGACTGCCGGGGAGCAGTTCTTC. Protein sequence: CASSLILGTAGEQFF.

This sequence joins TRBV12-3 or TRBV12-4 and TRBJ1-2, with TRBD1 matching 7 bases. The CDR3 extends over 13 amino acids. J gave up 3 bases and V 5 bases, and 3 bases lay outside the gene matches. CDR3 nucleotides: TGTGCCAGCAGTCCGACAGGGCACTATGGCTACACCTTC. Protein product: CASSPTGHYGYTF.

The chain links TRBV28 to TRBJ1-5; maybe TRBD1 (5 bases). CDR3 length equals 16 residues. Germline lookup yields CDR1 MDHEN and CDR2 SYDVKM. V gave up 6 bases and J gave up 0 bases, with 15 bases separating them. DNA of the CDR3: TGTGCCAGCAGCTTCTCAGGGTACTCTAGCAATCAGCCCCAGCATTTT. Translating gives CASSFSGYSSNQPQHF.

With respect to this clone: A junction end diverges from the germline sequence, so it may reflect a read error. This chain links TRBV19 with TRBJ1-2; 8 nucleotides align to TRBD1. The CDR3 totals 13 residues. CDR1 is LNHDA, CDR2 SQIVND, per germline (reference sequence). CDR3 nucleotides: TGTGCCACTTCACTCCAGGGGGCCTGGCCTCCGCTCTTC. It encodes CATSLQGAWPPLF.

The V gene is TRBV28, the J gene TRBJ1-3; D gene unclear. This CDR3 spans 12 amino acids. Trimming cost V 4 bases and J 3 bases, with 4 bases left between them. Germline V gives CDR1 MDHEN, CDR2 SYDVKM. CDR3 bases: TGTGCCAGCAGTTATAATGGAAACACCATATATTTT. Translation gives CASSYNGNTIYF.

This chain joins TRBV30 and TRBJ1-6; a possible D gene is TRBD1 (5 bases). This CDR3 comprises 16 residues. The germline V gene has CDR1 GTSNPN and CDR2 SVGIG (reference sequence). The V end lost 4 bases, the J end lost 0 bases, and 13 bases lay between the germline ends. CDR3: CAWKVRGSSYNSPLHF. The CDR3 nucleotides read TGTGCCTGGAAGGTCCGGGGGAGCTCCTATAATTCACCCCTCCACTTT.

The chain joins TRBV7-2 to TRBJ1-5; tentatively, D is TRBD1 (5 bases). With 2 bases removed from V and 3 bases from J, the gap between germline ends came to 20 bases. Germline V gene sequence: CDR1 SGHTA, CDR2 FQGNSA. CDR3 length: 18 residues. The CDR3 DNA reads as TGTGCCAGCAGCTTACCAACCCTACTGCAGGGTCTCAATCAGCCCCAGCATTTT. It yields the protein CASSLPTLLQGLNQPQHF.

V is TRBV2 and J is TRBJ1-4; weak D call: TRBD1 (6 bases). The CDR3 covers 15 residues. CDR1 and CDR2 (germline): SNHLY, FYNNEI. V dropped 3 bases and J dropped 3 bases, with 11 bases sitting between them. CDR3 loop: CASSDLGGSNEKLFF. The CDR3 nucleotides are TGTGCCAGCAGTGACCTTGGGGGCTCTAATGAAAAACTGTTTTTT.

This clone showed up just once. The CDR3 reads CASSPPGSYEQYF. CDR3 nucleotides: TGTGCCAGCAGCCCGCCGGGCTCCTACGAGCAGTACTTC. The rearrangement uses TRBV7-9 and TRBJ2-7; D unclear. The CDR3 is 13 amino acids. CDR1 is SEHNR and CDR2 is FQNEAQ in the germline V gene (reference sequence). V dropped 5 bases and J dropped 0 bases, with 8 bases sitting between them.

This clone was observed once. CDR3 bases: TGTGCCAGCAGCCAGGACAGGGGGCAGGATGGCTACACCTTC. This gives the protein CASSQDRGQDGYTF. The V call is TRBV4-2, the J call TRBJ1-2, with 11 bases aligning to TRBD1. Trimming removed 3 bases from V and 6 bases from J; junction bases left unmatched: 3. The germline V gene encodes CDR1 LGHNA and CDR2 YNFKEQ. This CDR3 comprises 14 residues.

This clone was seen only once. The chain employs TRBV5-4 and TRBJ2-3, with D possibly TRBD2 on 5 matching bases. The CDR3 has 14 amino acids. The ends were cut back, 1 base at V and 3 bases at J, with 9 bases in the middle. Germline V gene lookup returns CDR1 SGHNT and CDR2 YYREEE (reference sequence). DNA of the CDR3: TGTGCCAGCAGCTTGTCTCCGGGAACAGATACGCAGTATTTT. Its translation: CASSLSPGTDTQYF.

The chain has TRBV18 and TRBJ1-1, with D possibly TRBD1 on 5 matching bases. In germline, CDR1 is KGHSH, CDR2 LQKENI. This CDR3 has 16 amino acids. Trimming removed 1 base at V and 0 bases at J, with 12 bases between. The CDR3 sequence is CASSPLRERMNTEAFF. Written as DNA, the CDR3 is TGTGCCAGCTCACCACTCAGGGAAAGGATGAACACTGAAGCTTTCTTT.

The genes are TRBV7-2 and TRBJ1-1; D is unclear. V was pared by 1 base and J by 2 bases, with 8 bases between. The CDR3 length is 14 residues. Germline-derived CDR1 and CDR2 are SGHTA and FQGNSA. The CDR3 reads CASSLVTGNTEAFF. For the CDR3, the DNA is TGTGCCAGCAGCTTAGTCACGGGAAACACTGAAGCTTTCTTT.

This clone was seen just once. In the same sample, other DNA sequences code for this CDR3. The chain uses TRBV20-1 and TRBJ2-7; a weak D match, TRBD1 (6 bases). V dropped 4 bases and J dropped 3 bases, with 7 bases sitting between them. The CDR3 loop spans 11 amino acids. Germline assignment: CDR1 DFQATT and CDR2 SNEGSKA (reference sequence). The CDR3 nucleotides are TGCAGTGCTAACAGGGTCTACGAGCAGTACTTC. Protein product: CSANRVYEQYF.

The rearrangement joins TRBV7-9 to TRBJ2-1; TRBD1 matches at 7 bases. Unmatched junction bases numbered 7, after V lost 4 bases and J lost 7 bases. Germline CDR1 reads SEHNR; CDR2 reads FQNEAQ (reference sequence). The CDR3 spans 14 residues. Here the CDR3 DNA reads TGTGCCAGCAGCTCTCAGGGGGTTCGGAATGAGCAGTTCTTC. Protein sequence: CASSSQGVRNEQFF.